This T cell receptor beta chain was sequenced for a study of blood T cell repertoires in COVID-19. About the research overall: Researchers got acute and convalescent COVID-19 samples from the United States, Italy and Spain.

The CDR3 spans 19 residues. CDR1 MDHEN and CDR2 SYDVKM come from the germline V gene. Unmatched junction bases numbered 19, after V lost 5 bases and J lost 4 bases. In the original analysis: From reference gene primer amplification, estimates of nucleated cell counts were derived. Only in-frame clones appear in the TCRdb table, and some are missing; sequencing was by immunoSEQ multiplex PCR. That table supplies the V and J calls and clone size; D and trimming were determined from the DNA. The data hold roughly 250,000 clones, with 70% to 85% observed a single time. This sequence originates from a woman of 80 years or more with acute or convalescent COVID-19. V gene TRBV28 combines with J gene TRBJ1-5, with 8 nucleotides matching TRBD1. Sequencing was carried out using peripheral blood. CDR3 loop: CASSAIWGGQGAGNQPQHF. As DNA, the CDR3 is TGTGCCAGCAGTGCCATCTGGGGCGGGCAGGGGGCCGGTAATCAGCCCCAGCATTTT.